This is a list of T cell receptor beta chains from one sample in a study of CD8 T cells in ankylosing spondylitis. Each CDR3 protein is one row after TCRdb ran MiXCR on the 5' RACE reads. The table shows roughly 100,000 distinct CDR3 sequences, with more than 20% occurring only once. Sequencing was carried out using synovial fluid, either unsorted or a sorted T cell fraction (not recorded which). These receptors were taken from a male donor with ankylosing spondylitis. Both conserved end residues are part of each CDR3. Each record gives: V gene, D gene, J gene, clone size, CDR3 protein, CDR3 DNA. A D gene is named only where the DNA matches it firmly. Some rows mark clone size as missing; the rest say once, few, many or name a class of expanded clone.

V: TRBV11-2
D: TRBD2
J: TRBJ2-3
size: NA
CDR3: CASSSGLGPSDTQYF
DNA: TGTGCCAGCAGCTCCGGACTAGGGCCGTCGGATACGCAGTATTTT

V: TRBV25-1
D: NA
J: TRBJ2-7
size: NA
CDR3: CASSRQMGTYEQYF
DNA: TGTGCCAGCAGCCGACAGATGGGGACCTACGAGCAGTACTTC

V: TRBV20-1
D: TRBD2
J: TRBJ2-1
size: NA
CDR3: CSASDRGGLAGVSQDSYNEQFF
DNA: TGCAGTGCGTCCGACAGGGGAGGGCTAGCGGGAGTTAGCCAGGACTCCTACAATGAGCAGTTCTTC

V: TRBV7-2
D: TRBD1
J: TRBJ1-2
size: once
CDR3: CASSFSPRTGDGYTF
DNA: TGTGCCAGCAGCTTCTCCCCCCGGACAGGGGATGGCTACACCTTC

V: TRBV7-2
D: NA
J: TRBJ2-2
size: NA
CDR3: CASRPTGHPDTGELFF
DNA: TGTGCCAGCAGACCAACTGGACACCCGGACACCGGGGAGCTGTTTTTT

V: TRBV6-1
D: NA
J: TRBJ1-1
size: many
CDR3: CASTTEQGNTEAFF
DNA: TGTGCCAGCACTACGGAACAGGGGAACACTGAAGCTTTCTTT

V: TRBV15
D: NA
J: TRBJ2-3
size: NA
CDR3: CATSPRTPPDTQYF
DNA: TGTGCCACCAGCCCCCGAACGCCCCCGGATACGCAGTATTTT

V: TRBV7-2
D: NA
J: TRBJ2-1
size: NA
CDR3: CASSLLGGPDEQFF
DNA: TGTGCCAGCAGCTTACTAGGGGGTCCCGATGAGCAGTTCTTC

V: TRBV7-8
D: NA
J: TRBJ1-2
size: many
CDR3: CASSRTDFDYGYTF
DNA: TGTGCCAGCAGCCGTACAGATTTCGACTATGGCTACACCTTC

V: TRBV27
D: NA
J: TRBJ2-1
size: NA
CDR3: CASSSYRESRQFF
DNA: TGTGCCAGCAGTTCCTACAGGGAGTCTCGGCAGTTCTTC

V: TRBV27
D: NA
J: TRBJ1-1
size: once
CDR3: CASSPRPNTEAFF
DNA: TGTGCCAGCAGTCCGCGTCCGAACACTGAAGCTTTCTTT

V: TRBV4-1
D: NA
J: TRBJ2-7
size: few
CDR3: CASSQDPRSGAWEQYF
DNA: TGCGCCAGCAGCCAAGATCCCCGGTCGGGAGCGTGGGAGCAGTACTTC

V: TRBV18
D: NA
J: TRBJ2-5
size: few
CDR3: CASSPPGQKETQYF
DNA: TGTGCCAGCTCACCACCGGGACAAAAAGAGACCCAGTACTTC

V: TRBV29-1
D: NA
J: TRBJ1-1
size: many
CDR3: CSVTHGGWTEAFF
DNA: TGCAGCGTTACCCACGGGGGTTGGACTGAAGCTTTCTTT

V: TRBV7-2
D: TRBD1
J: TRBJ1-6
size: NA
CDR3: CASSLAGTDNSPLHF
DNA: TGTGCCAGCAGCTTAGCCGGGACAGATAATTCACCCCTCCACTTT

V: TRBV5-1
D: NA
J: TRBJ1-6
size: many
CDR3: CASSLEQGESPLHF
DNA: TGCGCCAGCAGCTTGGAACAGGGAGAATCACCCCTCCACTTT

V: TRBV3-1
D: NA
J: TRBJ2-5
size: NA
CDR3: CASSQVVLQETQYF
DNA: TGTGCCAGCAGCCAAGTCGTCCTGCAAGAGACCCAGTACTTC

V: TRBV9
D: TRBD2
J: TRBJ2-7
size: many
CDR3: CASSLTSGSGEQYF
DNA: TGTGCCAGCAGCCTTACTAGCGGGAGCGGCGAGCAGTACTTC

V: TRBV3-1
D: TRBD1
J: TRBJ1-2
size: NA
CDR3: CASSKGQGANGYTF
DNA: TGTGCCAGCAGCAAAGGACAGGGGGCGAATGGCTACACCTTC

V: TRBV30
D: TRBD1
J: TRBJ1-1
size: once
CDR3: CAWSSGQHLEAFF
DNA: TGTGCCTGGAGTTCGGGACAGCACCTTGAAGCTTTCTTT

V: TRBV20-1
D: NA
J: TRBJ2-4
size: many
CDR3: CSARDVRVLIGGIQYF
DNA: TGCAGTGCTAGAGATGTTCGGGTTCTTATAGGAGGCATTCAGTACTTC

V: TRBV5-4
D: NA
J: TRBJ2-1
size: NA
CDR3: CASSGRDHYNEQFF
DNA: TGTGCCAGCAGCGGCCGGGACCACTACAATGAGCAGTTCTTC

V: TRBV14
D: TRBD2
J: TRBJ2-1
size: few
CDR3: CASSQVGLANEQFF
DNA: TGTGCCAGCAGCCAAGTAGGACTAGCAAATGAGCAGTTCTTC

V: TRBV19
D: NA
J: TRBJ1-6
size: many
CDR3: CASSLYSDNNSPLHF
DNA: TGTGCCAGTAGCCTCTACTCGGACAATAATTCACCCCTCCACTTT

V: TRBV20-1
D: NA
J: TRBJ2-1
size: NA
CDR3: CSARDLGRAGSMNEQFF
DNA: TGCAGTGCTAGAGACCTTGGGAGAGCCGGGAGCATGAATGAGCAGTTCTTC

V: TRBV3-1
D: NA
J: TRBJ2-7
size: NA
CDR3: CASSQGNEQYF
DNA: TGTGCCAGCAGCCAAGGGAACGAGCAGTACTTC

V: TRBV9
D: NA
J: TRBJ1-1
size: NA
CDR3: CASSVHQGYTEAFF
DNA: TGTGCCAGCAGCGTACATCAGGGATACACTGAAGCTTTCTTT

V: TRBV18
D: TRBD2
J: TRBJ2-7
size: few
CDR3: CASSPKGLAYEQYF
DNA: TGTGCCAGCTCACCGAAGGGACTAGCGTACGAGCAGTACTTC

V: TRBV4-1
D: TRBD2
J: TRBJ2-7
size: NA
CDR3: CASSQGVIGGSPSYEQYF
DNA: TGCGCCAGCAGCCAAGGGGTTATTGGCGGGAGCCCCTCCTACGAGCAGTACTTC

V: TRBV11-1
D: TRBD2
J: TRBJ2-1
size: NA
CDR3: CASSLLAGDYNEQFF
DNA: TGTGCCAGCAGCTTGTTAGCGGGAGACTACAATGAGCAGTTCTTC

V: TRBV12-3/TRBV12-4
D: TRBD1
J: TRBJ1-2
size: NA
CDR3: CASRAAGTGPNYGYTF
DNA: TGTGCCAGCAGAGCCGCCGGGACAGGACCTAACTATGGCTACACCTTC

V: TRBV12-3/TRBV12-4
D: NA
J: TRBJ1-1
size: NA
CDR3: CASSRVGAEAFF
DNA: TGTGCCAGCAGTCGGGTGGGCGCTGAAGCTTTCTTT